This TCR beta chain was sequenced in a study of T cells in tuberculosis. Time point: new active TB diagnosis, blood taken before or within 7 days of starting treatment. TCRdb's table, derived via immunoSEQ multiplex PCR, lists solely in-frame clones and lacks some. The sample shows roughly 35,000 clones, roughly nine tenths of them seen only once. The trim removed 2 bases at V and 4 bases at J, leaving 6 bases unmatched. CDR1 and CDR2 from the germline V gene are SGHAT and FQDESV (reference sequence). The CDR3 is 16 residues long. The chain employs TRBV11-1 and TRBJ2-1; TRBD1 matches 9 bases. The material sequenced was PBMCs, taken at tuberculosis diagnosis. The TCR sequence derives from an adult with tuberculosis. Some clones in this sample may be carry-over from other donors' samples. In DNA, the CDR3 is TGTGCCAGCAGCTTACGACCGGGACAGGGATACAATGAGCAGTTCTTC. Translation: CASSLRPGQGYNEQFF. The variable domain in full, completed from reference TRBV11-1 and TRBJ2-1, reads EAEVAQSPRYKITEKSQAVAFWCDPISGHATLYWYRQILGQGPELLVQFQDESVVDDSQLPKDRFSAERLKGVDSTLKIQPAELGDSAMYLCASSLRPGQGYNEQFFGPGTRLTVL.